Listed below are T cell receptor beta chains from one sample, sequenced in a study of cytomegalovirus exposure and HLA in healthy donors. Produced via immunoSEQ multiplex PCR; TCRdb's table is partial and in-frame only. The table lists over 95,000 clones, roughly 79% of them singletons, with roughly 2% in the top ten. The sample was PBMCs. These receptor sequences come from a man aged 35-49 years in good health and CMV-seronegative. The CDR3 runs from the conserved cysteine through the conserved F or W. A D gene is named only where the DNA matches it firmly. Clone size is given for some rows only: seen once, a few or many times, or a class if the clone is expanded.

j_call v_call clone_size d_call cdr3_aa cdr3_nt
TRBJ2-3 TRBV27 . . CASSRTSYTDTQYF TGTGCCAGCAGCCGTACTAGCTACACAGATACGCAGTATTTT
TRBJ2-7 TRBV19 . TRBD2 CASSSGGGSYEQYF TGTGCCAGTAGTAGCGGCGGGGGTTCCTACGAGCAGTACTTC
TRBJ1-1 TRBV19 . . CASSIVGERQSTEAFF TGTGCCAGTAGTATAGTAGGGGAAAGGCAATCCACTGAAGCTTTCTTT
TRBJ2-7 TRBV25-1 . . CASSEDLVNYEQYF TGTGCCAGCAGTGAAGACCTAGTGAACTACGAGCAGTACTTC
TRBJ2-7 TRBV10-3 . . CAISDRQPYEQYF TGTGCCATCAGTGACCGACAGCCCTACGAGCAGTACTTC
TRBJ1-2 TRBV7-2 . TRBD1 CAGNRGAYGYTF TGTGCCGGGAACAGGGGAGCCTATGGCTACACCTTC
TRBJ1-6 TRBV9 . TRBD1 CASSVSNRGSGSPLHF TGTGCCAGCAGCGTATCCAACAGGGGATCCGGTTCACCCCTCCACTTT
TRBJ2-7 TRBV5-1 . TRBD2 CASSRGGDYNSYEQYF TGCGCCAGCAGCCGGGGTGGGGACTACAACTCCTACGAGCAGTACTTC
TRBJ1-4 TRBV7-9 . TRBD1 CSSSFAYRDRTLVGEKLFF TGTTCCAGCAGCTTCGCCTACCGGGACAGGACGTTGGTAGGAGAAAAACTGTTTTTT
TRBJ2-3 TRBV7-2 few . CASSLGPGNTDTQYF TGTGCCAGCAGCTTAGGTCCGGGGAACACAGATACGCAGTATTTT
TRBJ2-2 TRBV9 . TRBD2 CASSASGRGTGELFF TGTGCCAGCAGCGCCAGCGGGAGGGGCACCGGGGAGCTGTTTTTT
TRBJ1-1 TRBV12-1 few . CASSSRSVPGQNTEAFF TGTGCCAGCAGCTCCCGTTCTGTCCCGGGACAGAACACTGAAGCTTTCTTT
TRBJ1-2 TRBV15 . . CATKRGDNSYGYTF TGTGCCACCAAAAGAGGGGACAACTCCTATGGCTACACCTTC
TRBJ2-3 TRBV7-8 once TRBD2 CASSLSRLAGAGVGRRDTQYF TGTGCCAGCAGCTTATCTCGACTAGCGGGGGCGGGGGTTGGGAGGCGAGATACGCAGTATTTT
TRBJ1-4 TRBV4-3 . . CASSQEGARAEKLFF TGCGCCAGCAGCCAAGAGGGGGCGCGTGCTGAAAAACTGTTTTTT
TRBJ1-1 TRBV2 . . CASRTGHSNTEAFF TGTGCCAGCAGGACGGGACACTCGAACACTGAAGCTTTCTTT
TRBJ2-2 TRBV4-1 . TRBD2 CASSPRLAGGPGELFF TGCGCCAGCAGCCCCCGACTAGCGGGGGGGCCTGGGGAGCTGTTTTTT
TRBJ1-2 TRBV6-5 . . CASSYGDTPNYGYTF TGTGCCAGCAGTTACGGGGACACCCCTAACTATGGCTACACCTTC
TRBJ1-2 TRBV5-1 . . CASSLGGTLGYTF TGCGCCAGCAGCTTGGGGGGGACTCTTGGCTACACCTTC
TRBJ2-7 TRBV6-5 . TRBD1 CASSSDLDRGREQYF TGTGCCAGCAGTTCAGACCTGGACAGGGGGAGGGAGCAGTACTTC
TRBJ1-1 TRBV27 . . CASSFFGGRKTEAFF TGTGCCAGCAGTTTTTTCGGGGGACGAAAGACTGAAGCTTTCTTT
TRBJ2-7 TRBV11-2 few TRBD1 CASSPRQGNTYEQYF TGTGCCAGCAGCCCCCGACAGGGTAATACCTACGAGCAGTACTTC
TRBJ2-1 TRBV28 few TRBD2 CASRVGGDNEQFF TGTGCCAGCAGAGTGGGGGGGGACAATGAGCAGTTCTTC
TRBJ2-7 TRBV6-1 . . CASSEEARAAATYEQYF TGTGCCAGCAGTGAGGAGGCGAGAGCGGCTGCGACCTACGAGCAGTACTTC
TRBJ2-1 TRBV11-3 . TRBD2 CASSLVPAGGQEQFF TGTGCCAGCAGCTTAGTCCCAGCGGGGGGTCAAGAGCAGTTCTTC
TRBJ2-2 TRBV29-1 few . CSVEGKRENTGELFF TGCAGCGTTGAAGGAAAACGGGAGAACACCGGGGAGCTGTTTTTT
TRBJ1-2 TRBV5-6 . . CASSLALESNYGYTF TGTGCCAGCAGCTTGGCATTGGAGTCCAACTATGGCTACACCTTC
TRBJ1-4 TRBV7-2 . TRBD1 CASSLGDRVGEKLFF TGTGCCAGCAGCTTAGGGGACAGGGTGGGTGAAAAACTGTTTTTT